This T cell receptor beta chain is from a study of OX40 agonist ivuxolimab in advanced cancers. Excluded were patients having autoimmune disease history or systemic immunosuppression. This table comes from immunoSEQ multiplex PCR, and its TCRdb copy is limited to in-frame clones, with some not included. The sample has 40,000 or so clones, roughly 80% seen once; the top ten hold roughly 20%. This TCR was sampled from an adult with an advanced solid tumor such as melanoma, head and neck, liver or kidney cancer. This sample comprised CD4+ or CD8+ T cells sorted from blood, obtained in a trial of the OX40 agonist ivuxolimab.

CDR3 region: CASSPGTVYEQYF. The CDR3 DNA reads TGTGCCAGCAGCCCCGGGACAGTCTACGAGCAGTACTTC. V gene TRBV5-6 combines with J gene TRBJ2-7; 7 nucleotides align to TRBD1. This CDR3 is 13 amino acids long. Trimming took 4 bases from V and 3 from J; bases not matched to a gene: 4. CDR1 and CDR2 (germline): SGHDT, YYEEEE.